These 4 T cell receptor beta chains were all obtained from the same sample, sequenced in a study of response to subunit inactivated influenza vaccine. Via MiXCR, TCRdb re-called the RT-PCR reads, giving one row per CDR3 protein. The repertoire holds roughly 500,000 distinct CDR3 sequences, with 16% as singletons. The material sequenced was CD4+ T cells sorted from PBMCs, taken about 23 months after vaccination. The receptor source for this set is a man aged 50 to 69 who received an inactivated influenza vaccine.

The chain is built from TRBV5-1 and TRBJ2-3, with a possible D match to TRBD1 (5 bases). V was cut by 0 bases and J by 3 bases, with 11 bases left in between. Germline CDR1 and CDR2: SGHRS and YFSETQ. The CDR3 is 15 residues long. As DNA, the CDR3 is TGCGCCAGCAGCTTGGCCAGGGTTCGGACAGATACGCAGTATTTT. Its protein is CASSLARVRTDTQYF.

This clonotype has just a few counts. The rearrangement links TRBV2 to TRBJ2-1; 8 nucleotides match TRBD1. CDR1 is SNHLY, CDR2 FYNNEI, per germline. CDR3 length: 12 amino acids. The junction had 6 bases not matched to a gene; V was cut back by 2 bases and J by 15 bases. The CDR3 DNA is TGTGCCAGCAGTGAAACAGGGGGAGGAAGGTTCTTC. Translated: CASSETGGGRFF.

This clonotype was counted many times. J is TRBJ1-6 and V is TRBV10-3, with D uncertain. Trimming cost V 11 bases and J 5 bases, with 16 bases left between them. Germline V CDR1 and CDR2: ENHRY, SYGVKD. The CDR3 has 14 amino acids. The CDR3 sequence is CACRVGGNNSPLHF. CDR3 in DNA: TGTGCCTGCCGGGTCGGCGGCAATAATTCACCCCTCCACTTT.

The chain is built from TRBV12-3 or TRBV12-4 and TRBJ2-4, with a possible D match to TRBD1 (6 bases). The CDR3 length is 13 residues. V lost 5 bases and J 5 bases, leaving 10 bases between the germline ends. CDR3 bases: TGTGCCAGCAGTCCTCAGGGGCAAAACATTCAGTACTTC. This codes for CASSPQGQNIQYF.